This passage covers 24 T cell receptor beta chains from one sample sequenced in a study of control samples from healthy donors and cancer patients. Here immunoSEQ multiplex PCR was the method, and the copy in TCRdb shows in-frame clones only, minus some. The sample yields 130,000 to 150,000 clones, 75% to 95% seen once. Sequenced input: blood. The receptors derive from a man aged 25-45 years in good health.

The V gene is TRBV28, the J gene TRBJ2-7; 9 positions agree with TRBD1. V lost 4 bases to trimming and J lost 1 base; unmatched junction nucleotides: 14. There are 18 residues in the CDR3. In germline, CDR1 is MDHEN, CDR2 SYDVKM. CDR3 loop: CASSSQLNPDRGSYEQYF. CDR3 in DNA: TGTGCCAGCAGTTCCCAGTTAAACCCGGACAGGGGATCCTACGAGCAGTACTTC. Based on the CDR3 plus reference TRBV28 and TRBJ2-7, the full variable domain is DVKVTQSSRYLVKRTGEKVFLECVQDMDHENMFWYRQDPGLGLRLIYFSYDVKMKEKGDIPEGYSVSREKKERFSLILESASTNQTSMYLCASSSQLNPDRGSYEQYFGPGTRLTVT.

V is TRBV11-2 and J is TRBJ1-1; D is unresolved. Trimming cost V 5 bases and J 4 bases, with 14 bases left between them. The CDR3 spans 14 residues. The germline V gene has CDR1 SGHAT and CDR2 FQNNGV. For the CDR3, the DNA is TGTGCCAGCAGCCCCGGGGAGACGGGCACTGAAGCTTTCTTT. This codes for CASSPGETGTEAFF.

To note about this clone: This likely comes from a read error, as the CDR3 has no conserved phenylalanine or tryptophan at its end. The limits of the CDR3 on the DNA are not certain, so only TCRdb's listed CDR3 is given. This CDR3 reads CASKDGTAK. The chain couples TRBV21-1 to TRBJ2-6. TRBV21-1 is given as a pseudogene. The CDR3 adds up to 9 amino acids, both ends counted.

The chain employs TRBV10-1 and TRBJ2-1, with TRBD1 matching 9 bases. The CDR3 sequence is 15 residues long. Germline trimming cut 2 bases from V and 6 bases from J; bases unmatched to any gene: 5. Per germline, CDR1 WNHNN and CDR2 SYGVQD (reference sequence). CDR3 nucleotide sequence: TGCGCCAGCAGTGAGATGGACAGGGGATTCAATGAGCAGTTCTTC. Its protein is CASSEMDRGFNEQFF.

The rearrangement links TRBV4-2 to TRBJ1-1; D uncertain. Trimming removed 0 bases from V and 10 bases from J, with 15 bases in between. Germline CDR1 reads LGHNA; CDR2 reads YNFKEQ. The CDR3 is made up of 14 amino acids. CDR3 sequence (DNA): TGTGCCAGCAGCCAAGATAGCCAGGCGAATGGAGCTTTCTTT. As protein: CASSQDSQANGAFF.

The CDR3 protein is CASSLLPSSYNEQFF. CDR3 coding DNA: TGTGCCAGCAGCTTATTGCCGAGCTCCTACAATGAGCAGTTCTTC. The chain recombines TRBV7-3 with TRBJ2-1; no clear D gene. With 2 bases removed from V and 0 bases from J, the gap between germline ends came to 8 bases. The CDR3 has 15 residues. Germline assignment: CDR1 SGHTA and CDR2 FQGTGA.

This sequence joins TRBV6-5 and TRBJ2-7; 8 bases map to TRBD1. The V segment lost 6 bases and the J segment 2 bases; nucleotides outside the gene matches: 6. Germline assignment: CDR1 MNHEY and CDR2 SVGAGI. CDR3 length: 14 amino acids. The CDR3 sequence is CASSEGQVTYEQYF. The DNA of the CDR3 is TGTGCCAGCAGCGAGGGACAGGTAACCTACGAGCAGTACTTC.

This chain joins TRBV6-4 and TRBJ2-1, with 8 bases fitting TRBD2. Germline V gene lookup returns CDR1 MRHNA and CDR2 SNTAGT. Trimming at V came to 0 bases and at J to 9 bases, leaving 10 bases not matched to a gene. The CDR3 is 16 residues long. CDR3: CASSDSSYGGGAEQFF. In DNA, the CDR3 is TGTGCCAGCAGTGACTCGAGTTACGGGGGGGGTGCTGAGCAGTTCTTC.

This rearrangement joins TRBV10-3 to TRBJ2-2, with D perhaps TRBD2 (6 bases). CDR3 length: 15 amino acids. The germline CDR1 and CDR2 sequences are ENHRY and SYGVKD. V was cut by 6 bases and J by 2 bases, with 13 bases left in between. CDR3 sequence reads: CAIRPGGPNTGELFF. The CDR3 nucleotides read TGTGCCATCAGGCCCGGGGGACCCAACACCGGGGAGCTGTTTTTT.

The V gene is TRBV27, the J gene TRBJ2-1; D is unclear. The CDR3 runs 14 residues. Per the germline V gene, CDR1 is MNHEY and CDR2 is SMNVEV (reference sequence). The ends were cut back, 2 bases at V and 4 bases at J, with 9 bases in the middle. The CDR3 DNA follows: TGTGCCAGCAGTTTAGGGAACCCGTACAATGAGCAGTTCTTC. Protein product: CASSLGNPYNEQFF.

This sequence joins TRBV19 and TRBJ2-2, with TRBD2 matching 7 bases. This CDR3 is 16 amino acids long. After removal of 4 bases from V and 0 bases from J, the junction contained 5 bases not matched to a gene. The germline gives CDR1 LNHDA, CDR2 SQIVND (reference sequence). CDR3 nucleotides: TGTGCCAGTAGTAGCCGTGGGGGGGCGAACACCGGGGAGCTGTTTTTT. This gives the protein CASSSRGGANTGELFF.

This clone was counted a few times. The CDR3 DNA is TGTGCCAGCAGCTCTGGGGGGGCTAGCTCCTACGAGCAGTACTTC. It translates to CASSSGGASSYEQYF. The J gene is TRBJ2-7, the V gene TRBV9; D is perhaps TRBD2 (7 bases). Germline CDR1 is SGDLS and CDR2 is YYNGEE. V gave up 4 bases and J gave up 0 bases, with 14 bases separating them. This CDR3 contains 15 residues.

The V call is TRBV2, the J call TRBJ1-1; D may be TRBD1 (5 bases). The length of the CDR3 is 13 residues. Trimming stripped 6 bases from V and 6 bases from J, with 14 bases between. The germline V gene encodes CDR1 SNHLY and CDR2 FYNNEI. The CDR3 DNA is TGTGCCAGCAGCGTCAGGGCCCGTGCTGAAGCTTTCTTT. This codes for CASSVRARAEAFF.

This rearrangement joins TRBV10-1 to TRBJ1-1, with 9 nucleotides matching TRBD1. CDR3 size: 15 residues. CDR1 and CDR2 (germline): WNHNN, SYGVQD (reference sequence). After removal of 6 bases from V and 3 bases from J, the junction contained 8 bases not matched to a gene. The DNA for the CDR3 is TGCGCCAGCAGCCCCATAAGGACAGGGGACACTGAAGCTTTCTTT. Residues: CASSPIRTGDTEAFF.

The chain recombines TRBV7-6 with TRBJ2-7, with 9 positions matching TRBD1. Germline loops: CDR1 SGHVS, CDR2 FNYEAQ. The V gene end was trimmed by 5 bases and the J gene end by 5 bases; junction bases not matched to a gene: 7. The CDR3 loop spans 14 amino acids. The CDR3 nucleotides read TGTGCCAGCAGCGCCGGGACAGGGCGTGACGAGCAGTACTTC. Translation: CASSAGTGRDEQYF. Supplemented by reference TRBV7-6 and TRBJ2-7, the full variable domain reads GAGVSQSPRYKVTKRGQDVALRCDPISGHVSLYWYRQALGQGPEFLTYFNYEAQQDKSGLPNDRFSAERPEGSISTLTIQRTEQRDSAMYRCASSAGTGRDEQYFGPGTRLTVT.

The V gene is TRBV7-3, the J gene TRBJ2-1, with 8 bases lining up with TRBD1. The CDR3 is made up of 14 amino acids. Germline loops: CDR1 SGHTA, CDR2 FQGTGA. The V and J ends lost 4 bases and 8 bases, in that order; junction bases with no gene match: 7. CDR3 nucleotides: TGTGCCAGCAGCTCGACAGGGGTCGGGGATGAGCAGTTCTTC. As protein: CASSSTGVGDEQFF.

CDR3 coding DNA: TGTGCCAGCAGCATTAGGTGGGATAATAATTCACCCCTCCACTTT. Translating it yields CASSIRWDNNSPLHF. The chain employs TRBV7-2 and TRBJ1-6; D remains ambiguous. Trimming took off 5 bases at V and 5 bases at J, with 13 bases between the two ends. The CDR3 has 15 residues. The germline CDR1 and CDR2 sequences are SGHTA and FQGNSA.

The CDR3 reads CSVLKGTEAFF. The CDR3 DNA follows: TGCAGCGTCCTCAAGGGAACTGAAGCTTTCTTT. The rearrangement uses TRBV29-1 and TRBJ1-1; D not certain. The germline V gene encodes CDR1 SQVTM and CDR2 ANQGSEA. The germline V and J ends were trimmed by 6 bases and 5 bases, with 10 bases remaining between them. The CDR3 has 11 amino acids.

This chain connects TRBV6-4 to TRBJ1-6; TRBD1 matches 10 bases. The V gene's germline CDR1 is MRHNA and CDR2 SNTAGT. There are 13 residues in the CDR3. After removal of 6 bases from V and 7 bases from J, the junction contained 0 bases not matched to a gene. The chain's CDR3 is CASRDRGNSPLHF. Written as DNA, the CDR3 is TGTGCCAGCAGGGACAGGGGGAATTCACCCCTCCACTTT.

The CDR3 region is CASSPDRATEAFF. Here the CDR3 DNA reads TGTGCCAGCTCACCTGACAGGGCCACTGAAGCTTTCTTT. V usage is TRBV18 and J usage is TRBJ1-1; TRBD1 agrees at 7 bases. Trimming took 3 bases from V and 4 from J; bases not matched to a gene: 2. Germline-derived CDR1 and CDR2 are KGHSH and LQKENI. This CDR3 has 13 residues.

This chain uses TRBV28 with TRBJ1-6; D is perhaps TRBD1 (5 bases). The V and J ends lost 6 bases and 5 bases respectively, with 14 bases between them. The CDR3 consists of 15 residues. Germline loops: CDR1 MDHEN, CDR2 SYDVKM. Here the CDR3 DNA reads TGTGCCAGCAGCCTTGAGGGGTTGGATAATTCACCCCTCCACTTT. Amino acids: CASSLEGLDNSPLHF.

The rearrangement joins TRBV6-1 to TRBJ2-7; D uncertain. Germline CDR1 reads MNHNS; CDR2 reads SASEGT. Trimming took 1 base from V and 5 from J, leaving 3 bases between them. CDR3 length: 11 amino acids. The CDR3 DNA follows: TGTGCCAGCAGTGAAGGCCACGAGCAGTACTTC. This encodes CASSEGHEQYF.

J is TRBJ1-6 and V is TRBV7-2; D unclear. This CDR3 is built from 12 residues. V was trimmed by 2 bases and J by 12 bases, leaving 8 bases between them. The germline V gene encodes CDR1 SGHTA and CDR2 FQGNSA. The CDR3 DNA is TGTGCCAGCAGCTTACGGCCAGAACCCCTCCACTTT. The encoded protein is CASSLRPEPLHF.

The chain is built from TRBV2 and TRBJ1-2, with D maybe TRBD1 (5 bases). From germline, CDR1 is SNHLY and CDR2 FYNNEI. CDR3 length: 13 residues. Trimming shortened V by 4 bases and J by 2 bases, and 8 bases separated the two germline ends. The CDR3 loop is CASSVQVNYGYTF. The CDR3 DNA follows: TGTGCCAGCAGTGTACAGGTGAACTATGGCTACACCTTC.